One sample yielded the 14 T cell receptor beta chains listed below, sequenced in a study of blood T cell repertoires in COVID-19. Libraries were prepared by immunoSEQ multiplex PCR; TCRdb keeps only in-frame clonotypes and omits some of them. Found here are 300,000 or so clones, 70% to 90% of them singletons; the top ten hold around 6%. Material for sequencing was PBMCs or T cells enriched from blood (not recorded which). Receptors were obtained from a woman aged 30 to 39 who had recovered from COVID-19.

The chain recombines TRBV5-4 with TRBJ1-3; possible D gene TRBD1, 6 bases. The ends were cut back, 2 bases at V and 1 base at J, with 10 bases in the middle. Germline CDR1 and CDR2: SGHNT and YYREEE (reference sequence). The CDR3 consists of 15 residues. The CDR3 protein is CASSLDQGSGNTIYF. As DNA, the CDR3 is TGTGCCAGCAGCTTAGACCAGGGGTCTGGAAACACCATATATTTT.

The J gene is TRBJ1-2, the V gene TRBV4-2; 11 positions agree with TRBD1. The CDR3 length is 14 residues. The trim removed 0 bases at V and 7 bases at J, leaving 1 base unmatched. Germline V lookup: CDR1 LGHNA, CDR2 YNFKEQ. CDR3 region: CASSQDGTGGGYTF. Written as DNA, the CDR3 is TGTGCCAGCAGCCAAGATGGGACAGGGGGTGGCTACACCTTC.

This chain uses TRBV6-5 with TRBJ1-4, with a tentative D call TRBD1 (5 bases). The CDR3 consists of 14 residues. V was shortened by 2 bases and J by 3 bases, with 7 bases between the two germline ends. Germline values: CDR1 MNHEY, CDR2 SVGAGI. The CDR3 region is CASSYGGANEKLFF. Written as DNA, the CDR3 is TGTGCCAGCAGTTACGGGGGGGCTAATGAAAAACTGTTTTTT.

This clone was seen a single time. The J gene is TRBJ2-5, the V gene TRBV19, with D possibly TRBD1 on 6 matching bases. V was pared by 4 bases and J by 2 bases, with 11 bases between. The CDR3 totals 14 residues. Germline CDR1 reads LNHDA; CDR2 reads SQIVND (reference sequence). The DNA of the CDR3 is TGTGCCAGTAGTACAAGGACAGTACAAGAGACCCAGTACTTC. Translating it yields CASSTRTVQETQYF.

The chain uses TRBV5-6 and TRBJ1-1; D not certain. There are 13 residues in the CDR3. Germline V gene data show CDR1 as SGHDT and CDR2 as YYEEEE. The ends were cut back, 0 bases at V and 10 bases at J, with 13 bases in the middle. CDR3 protein: CASSLGQVDTAFF. In nucleotides, the CDR3 is TGTGCCAGCAGCTTGGGGCAGGTCGACACAGCTTTCTTT.

This clone is a singleton in its sample. The chain links TRBV9 to TRBJ1-5, with D uncertain. Germline assignment: CDR1 SGDLS and CDR2 YYNGEE. V was shortened by 0 bases and J by 6 bases, with 7 bases between the two germline ends. This CDR3 spans 13 amino acids. The CDR3 loop reads CASSVAEFQPQHF. The CDR3 DNA reads as TGTGCCAGCAGCGTAGCTGAGTTTCAGCCCCAGCATTTT.

The gene calls are TRBV2 and TRBJ1-1; D gene unclear. Deletions cut 6 bases from V and 1 base from J, with 12 bases between. Germline CDR1 reads SNHLY; CDR2 reads FYNNEI. The CDR3 covers 14 residues. The CDR3: CASSVMRRNTEAFF. CDR3 sequence (DNA): TGTGCCAGCAGCGTGATGAGGAGGAACACTGAAGCTTTCTTT.

The chain links TRBV6-5 to TRBJ1-1, with a possible D match to TRBD1 (5 bases). The CDR3 consists of 13 residues. Deletions cut 6 bases from V and 6 bases from J, with 14 bases between. The V gene's germline CDR1 is MNHEY and CDR2 SVGAGI. CDR3 coding DNA: TGTGCCAGCAGACACAGCGGGGGGGCTGAAGCTTTCTTT. As protein: CASRHSGGAEAFF.

The CDR3 nucleotides are TGTGCCAGCAGCCCAATGGGGGGGGAGACTGAAGCTTTCTTT. Protein product: CASSPMGGETEAFF. J is TRBJ1-1 and V is TRBV7-6; D perhaps matches TRBD1 (5 bases). The V gene's germline CDR1 is SGHVS and CDR2 FNYEAQ. Between the trimmed V and J ends, which lost 5 bases and 5 bases, there was a span of 15 bases. The CDR3 contains 14 residues.

The chain joins TRBV11-1 to TRBJ1-1; possibly TRBD1 for D (5 bases). Germline V gene lookup returns CDR1 SGHAT and CDR2 FQDESV (reference sequence). V was trimmed by 5 bases and J by 5 bases, leaving 18 bases between them. This CDR3 is 15 amino acids long. The CDR3 coding sequence is TGTGCCAGCAGCCCTACATACACGGGGGGGACTGAAGCTTTCTTT. Translation: CASSPTYTGGTEAFF. Full variable domain (rest looked up from reference TRBV11-1 and TRBJ1-1): EAEVAQSPRYKITEKSQAVAFWCDPISGHATLYWYRQILGQGPELLVQFQDESVVDDSQLPKDRFSAERLKGVDSTLKIQPAELGDSAMYLCASSPTYTGGTEAFFGQGTRLTVV.

The J gene is TRBJ2-7, the V gene TRBV10-3; D uncertain. CDR3 length equals 11 residues. CDR1 is ENHRY and CDR2 is SYGVKD in the germline V gene. V was shortened by 10 bases and J by 2 bases, with 9 bases between the two germline ends. CDR3 sequence: CATREAYEQYF. The CDR3 region has the DNA TGTGCCACCCGAGAAGCCTACGAGCAGTACTTC.

This clone was picked up a small number of times. The V call is TRBV19, the J call TRBJ1-2; weak D call: TRBD1 (5 bases). Trimming removed 7 bases at V and 7 bases at J, with 16 bases between. The CDR3 sequence is 13 residues long. CDR1 and CDR2 (germline): LNHDA, SQIVND (reference sequence). CDR3: CASTRGGVGGYTF. DNA for the CDR3: TGTGCCAGTACCCGGGGGGGAGTTGGTGGCTACACCTTC.

The chain combines TRBV3-1 (or the pseudogene TRBV3-2) with TRBJ2-1, with D perhaps TRBD2 (6 bases). The germline V gene has CDR1 LGHDT and CDR2 YNNKEL (reference sequence). The ends were cut back, 1 base at V and 12 bases at J, with 10 bases in the middle. This CDR3 has 12 amino acids. The CDR3 here is CASSQGREGQFF. DNA of the CDR3: TGTGCCAGCAGCCAAGGGCGGGAAGGGCAGTTCTTC.

Worth noting for this clone: Other DNA sequences in the same sample also yield this CDR3. The chain uses TRBV30 and TRBJ1-1, with D possibly TRBD1 on 5 matching bases. The CDR3 covers 13 residues. Germline CDR1 reads GTSNPN; CDR2 reads SVGIG (reference sequence). V was clipped by 2 bases and J by 1 base, with 8 bases between them. The CDR3 loop reads CAWSLGGNTEAFF. CDR3 coding DNA: TGTGCCTGGAGTTTGGGGGGGAACACTGAAGCTTTCTTT.